This T cell receptor beta chain originates from a study of blood T cell repertoires in COVID-19. The CDR3 covers 14 residues. Germline V gene sequence: CDR1 MNHEY, CDR2 SMNVEV (reference sequence). V was trimmed by 6 bases and J by 7 bases, leaving 15 bases between them. Assay: immunoSEQ multiplex PCR; the TCRdb copy retains only in-frame clones and omits some. This table holds tens of thousands of clones, around 89% found once. The chain is built from TRBV27 and TRBJ1-4; possible D gene TRBD1, 6 bases. The specimen was peripheral blood. The receptor was isolated from a man in his sixties or seventies with active or convalescent COVID-19. The CDR3 DNA sequence: TGTGCCAGCAGGGACAGCGGGGTCGCTGAAAAACTGTTTTTT. Encoded protein: CASRDSGVAEKLFF.